This TCR beta chain originates from a study of early T cells in non-severe SARS-CoV-2 infection. At the level of the study: Sequencing targeted bulk RNA from unsorted whole blood, leaving chains unpaired.

Unique molecular identifiers were affixed to single, distinct cDNA molecules. TCRdb re-derived calls from the 5' RACE reads in MiXCR, one entry per CDR3 protein. The data contain tens of thousands of distinct CDR3 sequences, over 10% of them singletons. Study conclusions and caveats: VDJdb matching, biased toward anti-spike CD8 responses, missed private and CD4 specificities.

This clonotype was detected many times. Its antigen is not known. V dropped 3 bases and J dropped 4; count of bases not matched to a gene: 6. Germline CDR1 reads SEHNR; CDR2 reads FQNEAQ (reference sequence). The CDR3 loop spans 17 amino acids. V usage is TRBV7-9 and J usage is TRBJ2-3; the match to TRBD2 covers 14 bases. This clonotype was obtained from an adult who was a healthcare worker with PCR-confirmed SARS-CoV-2 infection or an uninfected control (not recorded which). Material: whole blood, obtained at baseline. The CDR3 DNA is TGTGCCAGCAGCTTCCCGACTAGCGGGGGGGACGCAGATACGCAGTATTTT. This encodes CASSFPTSGGDADTQYF.